This TCR beta chain was documented in a study of T-cell memory formation after mild COVID-19. General study results and limits: Pre-infection memory carried some responding clones, suggesting that cross-reactive memory joined.

The CDR3 consists of 12 residues. Trimming removed 2 bases at V and 11 bases at J, with 8 bases between. Looked up from germline, CDR1 is SGHRS and CDR2 is YFSETQ. One entry per CDR3 protein, called by TCRdb with MiXCR from the 5' RACE reads. Of approximately 230,000 distinct CDR3 sequences in the sample, roughly 15% were seen once. A few counts support this clonotype. Its antigen is not identified. The sequencing sample was made of PBMCs or a T cell subset sorted from them (not recorded which). The chain links TRBV5-1 to TRBJ1-6; D not resolved. This TCR was sampled from a man between 18 and 35 years old who had mild COVID-19 (a few samples of this study predate the infection). Cell type and time point are not known. CDR3 sequence reads: CASSFDGAPLHF. Written as DNA, the CDR3 is TGCGCCAGCAGCTTCGACGGAGCACCCCTCCACTTT.